This T cell receptor (beta chain) was profiled in a study of T cells in narcolepsy. Study background: Healthy controls were enrolled alongside patients with narcolepsy type 1 or type 2. Study results and caveats: Comparing one patient's CSF and blood CD4+ clonotypes highlighted HCRT- and TRIB2-specific autoreactive clonotypes.

Turning to this clone: The antigen is undetermined.

The assay was immunoSEQ multiplex PCR, and TCRdb's table has in-frame clones only and misses some. The sample shows tens of thousands of clones, roughly nine tenths of them seen only once. V was trimmed by 4 bases and J by 2 bases, leaving 9 bases between them. Germline V gene sequence: CDR1 SGHTA, CDR2 FQGNSA. This CDR3 is built from 14 residues. The receptor was isolated from a human donor with narcolepsy. Input material: CD45RA- memory CD4+ T cells from PBMCs. The chain recombines TRBV7-2 with TRBJ1-3; D is possibly TRBD1 (5 bases). The chain's CDR3 is CASSSGGAGNTIYF. In nucleotides, the CDR3 is TGTGCCAGCAGCTCGGGGGGGGCTGGAAACACCATATATTTT.